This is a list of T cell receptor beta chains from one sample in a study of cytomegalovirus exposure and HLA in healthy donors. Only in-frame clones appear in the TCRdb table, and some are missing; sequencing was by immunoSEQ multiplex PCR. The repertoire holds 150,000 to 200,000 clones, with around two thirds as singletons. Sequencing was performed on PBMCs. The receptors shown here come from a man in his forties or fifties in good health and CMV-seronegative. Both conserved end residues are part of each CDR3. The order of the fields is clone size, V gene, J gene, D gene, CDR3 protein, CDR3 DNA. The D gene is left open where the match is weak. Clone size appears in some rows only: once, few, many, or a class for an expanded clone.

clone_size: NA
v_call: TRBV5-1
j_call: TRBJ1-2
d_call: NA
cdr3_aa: CASSPIPGNYGYTF
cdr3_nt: TGCGCCAGCAGCCCTATACCAGGGAACTATGGCTACACCTTC

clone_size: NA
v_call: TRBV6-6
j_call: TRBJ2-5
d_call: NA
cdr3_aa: CASSYSLGGAETQYF
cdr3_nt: TGTGCCAGCAGTTACTCGTTGGGGGGTGCAGAGACCCAGTACTTC

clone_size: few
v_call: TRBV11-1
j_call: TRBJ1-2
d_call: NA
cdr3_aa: CASSFDGGDYGYTF
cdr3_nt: TGTGCCAGCAGCTTCGACGGGGGTGACTATGGCTACACCTTC

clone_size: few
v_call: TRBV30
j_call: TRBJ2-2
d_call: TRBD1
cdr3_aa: CAWNRDSSNTGELFF
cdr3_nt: TGTGCCTGGAACCGGGACAGCTCGAACACCGGGGAGCTGTTTTTT

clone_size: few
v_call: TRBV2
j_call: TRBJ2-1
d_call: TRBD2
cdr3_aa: CASRRGGNNEQFF
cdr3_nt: TGTGCCAGCAGGCGGGGGGGAAACAATGAGCAGTTCTTC

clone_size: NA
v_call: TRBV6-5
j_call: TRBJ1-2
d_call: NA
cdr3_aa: CASSYSRGGRRGYTF
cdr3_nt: TGTGCCAGCAGTTACTCGAGGGGGGGAAGGAGGGGCTACACCTTC

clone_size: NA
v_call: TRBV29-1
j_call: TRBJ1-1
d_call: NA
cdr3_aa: CIGGGGGTEAFF
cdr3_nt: TGCATCGGGGGAGGAGGCGGCACTGAAGCTTTCTTT

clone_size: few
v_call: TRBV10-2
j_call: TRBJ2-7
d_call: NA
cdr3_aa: CASSDPAGDRGNSYEQYF
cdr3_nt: TGCGCCAGCAGTGACCCTGCTGGTGATCGGGGAAACTCCTACGAGCAGTACTTC

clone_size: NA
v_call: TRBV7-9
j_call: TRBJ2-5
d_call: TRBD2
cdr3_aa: CASSSAGGLETQYF
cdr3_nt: TGTGCCAGCAGCTCTGCGGGGGGGCTAGAGACCCAGTACTTC

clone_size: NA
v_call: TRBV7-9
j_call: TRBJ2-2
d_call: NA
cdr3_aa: CASSLGGLTGELFF
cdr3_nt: TGTGCCAGCAGCTTAGGGGGGCTCACCGGGGAGCTGTTTTTT

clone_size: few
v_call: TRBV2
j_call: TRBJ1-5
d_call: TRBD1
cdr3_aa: CASRDRASNQPQHF
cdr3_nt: TGTGCCAGCAGGGACAGGGCAAGCAATCAGCCCCAGCATTTT

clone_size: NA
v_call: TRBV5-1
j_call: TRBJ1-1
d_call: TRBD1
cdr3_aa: CASSMGQGNTEAFF
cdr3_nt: TGCGCCAGCAGCATGGGACAGGGAAACACTGAAGCTTTCTTT

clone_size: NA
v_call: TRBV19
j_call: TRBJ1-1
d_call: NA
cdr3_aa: CASIQRDLNTEAFF
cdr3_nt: TGTGCCAGTATTCAGAGGGATTTGAACACTGAAGCTTTCTTT

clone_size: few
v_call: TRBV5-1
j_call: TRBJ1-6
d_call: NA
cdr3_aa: CASSPAGGGNSPLHF
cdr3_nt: TGCGCCAGCAGCCCCGCGGGCGGTGGTAATTCACCCCTCCACTTT

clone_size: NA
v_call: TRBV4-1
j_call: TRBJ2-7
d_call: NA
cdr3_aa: CASSRERFSGVSYEQYF
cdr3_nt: TGCGCCAGCAGCCGAGAACGCTTTAGCGGAGTCTCCTACGAGCAGTACTTC

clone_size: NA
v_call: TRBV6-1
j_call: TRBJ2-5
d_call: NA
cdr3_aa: CASNKRTTGQETQYF
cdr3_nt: TGTGCCAGCAATAAAAGGACCACGGGGCAAGAGACCCAGTACTTC

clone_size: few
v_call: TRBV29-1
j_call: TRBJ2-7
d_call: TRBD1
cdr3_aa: CSDTGAFYEQYF
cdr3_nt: TGCAGTGATACAGGGGCCTTCTACGAGCAGTACTTC

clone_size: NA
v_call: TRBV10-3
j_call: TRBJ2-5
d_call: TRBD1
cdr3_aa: CAISGTGGQETQYF
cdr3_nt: TGTGCCATCAGTGGGACAGGGGGCCAAGAGACCCAGTACTTC

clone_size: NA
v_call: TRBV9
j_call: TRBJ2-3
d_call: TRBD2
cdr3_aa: CASSVDGRGRSTDTQYF
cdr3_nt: TGTGCCAGCAGCGTAGACGGGAGGGGTCGGAGCACAGATACGCAGTATTTT

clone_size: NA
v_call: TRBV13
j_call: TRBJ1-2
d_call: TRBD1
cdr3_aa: CASSLARTGASYGYTF
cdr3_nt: TGTGCCAGCAGCTTAGCCCGGACAGGGGCCAGCTATGGCTACACCTTC

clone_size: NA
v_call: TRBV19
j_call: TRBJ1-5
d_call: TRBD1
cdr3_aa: CASSVSSFGSGGYNQPQHF
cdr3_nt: TGTGCCAGTAGTGTCTCCTCCTTCGGGTCAGGGGGCTACAATCAGCCCCAGCATTTT

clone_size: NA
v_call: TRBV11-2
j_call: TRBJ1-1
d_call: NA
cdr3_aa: CASSLDWQAEAFF
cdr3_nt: TGTGCCAGCAGCTTAGATTGGCAGGCAGAAGCTTTCTTT

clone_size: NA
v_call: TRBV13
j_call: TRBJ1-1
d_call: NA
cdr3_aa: CASSLVRTEAFF
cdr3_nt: TGTGCCAGCAGCTTGGTCCGGACTGAAGCTTTCTTT

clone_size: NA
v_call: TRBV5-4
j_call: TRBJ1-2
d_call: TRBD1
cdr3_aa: CASSLGQGSRGGYTF
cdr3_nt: TGTGCCAGCAGCTTGGGACAGGGCTCTAGAGGTGGCTACACCTTC

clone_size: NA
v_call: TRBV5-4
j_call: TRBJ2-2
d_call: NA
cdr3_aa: CASSLDREFTGELFF
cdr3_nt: TGTGCCAGCAGCTTGGACAGGGAATTCACCGGGGAGCTGTTTTTT

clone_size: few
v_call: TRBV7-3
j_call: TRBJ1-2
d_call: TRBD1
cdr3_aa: CASSPTQGASYGYTF
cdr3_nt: TGTGCCAGCAGCCCTACCCAGGGGGCATCCTATGGCTACACCTTC

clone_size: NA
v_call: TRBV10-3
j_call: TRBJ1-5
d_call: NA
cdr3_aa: CAISESGGDSNQPQHF
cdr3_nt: TGTGCCATCAGTGAGTCAGGAGGGGATAGCAATCAGCCCCAGCATTTT

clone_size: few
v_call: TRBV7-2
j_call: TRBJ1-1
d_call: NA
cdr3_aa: CASSPRGDLMAFF
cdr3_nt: TGTGCCAGCAGCCCGCGCGGGGACTTAATGGCTTTCTTT

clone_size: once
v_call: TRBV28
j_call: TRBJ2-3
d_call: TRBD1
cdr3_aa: CASEGAPPRDTQYF
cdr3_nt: TGTGCCAGCGAGGGGGCTCCCCCCAGGGATACGCAGTATTTT

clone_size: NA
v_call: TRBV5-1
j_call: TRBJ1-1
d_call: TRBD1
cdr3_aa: CASRAGTGGWGTEAFF
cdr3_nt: TGCGCCAGCAGAGCCGGGACAGGGGGCTGGGGCACTGAAGCTTTCTTT

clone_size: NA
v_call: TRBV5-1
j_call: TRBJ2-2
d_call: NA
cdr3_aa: CASSPAGTGDTGELFF
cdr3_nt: TGCGCCAGCAGCCCCGCCGGGACGGGGGACACCGGGGAGCTGTTTTTT

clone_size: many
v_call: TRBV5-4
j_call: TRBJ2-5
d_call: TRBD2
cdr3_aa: CASSWASGEQETQYF
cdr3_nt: TGTGCCAGCAGCTGGGCTAGCGGGGAACAAGAGACCCAGTACTTC

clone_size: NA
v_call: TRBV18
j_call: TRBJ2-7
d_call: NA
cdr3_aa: CASSQTGYEQYF
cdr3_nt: TGTGCCAGCTCCCAAACAGGATACGAGCAGTACTTC

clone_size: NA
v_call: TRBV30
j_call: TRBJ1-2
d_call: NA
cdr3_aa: CAWSVSGVFILYGYTF
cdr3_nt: TGTGCCTGGAGTGTGTCAGGGGTCTTTATTTTGTATGGCTACACCTTC

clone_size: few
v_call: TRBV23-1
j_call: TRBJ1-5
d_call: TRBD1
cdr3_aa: CASSQPGQGAPRAQHF
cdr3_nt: TGCGCCAGCAGTCAACCGGGACAGGGGGCCCCTAGGGCCCAGCATTTT

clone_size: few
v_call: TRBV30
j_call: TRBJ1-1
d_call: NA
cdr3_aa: CAWRDSYTEAFF
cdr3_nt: TGTGCCTGGAGAGACAGCTACACTGAAGCTTTCTTT

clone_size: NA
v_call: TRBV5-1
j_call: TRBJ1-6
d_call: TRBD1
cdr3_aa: CASSATQGARNSPLHF
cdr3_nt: TGCGCCAGCAGCGCTACGCAGGGGGCACGGAATTCACCCCTCCACTTT

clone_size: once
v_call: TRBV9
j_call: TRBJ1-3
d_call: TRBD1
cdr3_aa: CASSTGTGGNSGNTIYF
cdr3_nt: TGTGCCAGCAGCACGGGGACAGGGGGGAACTCTGGAAACACCATATATTTT

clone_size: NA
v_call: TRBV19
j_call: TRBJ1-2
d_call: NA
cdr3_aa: CATNTGGGYGYTF
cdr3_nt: TGTGCCACAAACACCGGGGGTGGCTATGGCTACACCTTC

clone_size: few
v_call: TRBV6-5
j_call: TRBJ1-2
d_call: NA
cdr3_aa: CASRYPGREGFGYTF
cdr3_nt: TGTGCCAGCAGATACCCGGGGAGGGAAGGTTTTGGCTACACCTTC

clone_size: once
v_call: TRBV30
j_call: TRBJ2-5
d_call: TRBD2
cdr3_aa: CAWTSGEGKTQYF
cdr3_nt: TGTGCCTGGACTAGCGGGGAAGGAAAGACCCAGTACTTC

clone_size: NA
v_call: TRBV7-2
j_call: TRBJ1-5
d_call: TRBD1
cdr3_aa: CASSRDRGESNQPQHF
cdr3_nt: TGTGCCAGCAGCAGAGACAGGGGAGAGAGCAATCAGCCCCAGCATTTT

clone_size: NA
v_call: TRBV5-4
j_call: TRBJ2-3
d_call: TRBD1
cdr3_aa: CASSPGQGNTDTQYF
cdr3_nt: TGTGCCAGCAGCCCCGGACAGGGGAACACAGATACGCAGTATTTT

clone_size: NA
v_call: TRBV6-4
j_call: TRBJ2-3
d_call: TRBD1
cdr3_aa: CATKGTVTDTQYF
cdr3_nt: TGTGCCACCAAGGGGACAGTCACAGATACGCAGTATTTT

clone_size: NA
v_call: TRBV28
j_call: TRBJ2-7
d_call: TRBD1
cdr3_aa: CASSDRVVTYEQYF
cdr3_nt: TGTGCCAGCAGCGACAGGGTAGTAACCTACGAGCAGTACTTC

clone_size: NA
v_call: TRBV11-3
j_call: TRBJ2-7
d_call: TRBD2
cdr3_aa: CASSSGQGGTSGSYEQYF
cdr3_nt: TGTGCCAGCAGCTCGGGACAGGGTGGGACTAGCGGCTCCTACGAGCAGTACTTC

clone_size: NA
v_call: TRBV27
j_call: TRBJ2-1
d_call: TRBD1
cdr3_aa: CASSTAGTAYNEQFF
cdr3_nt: TGTGCCAGCAGTACCGCCGGGACAGCCTACAATGAGCAGTTCTTC

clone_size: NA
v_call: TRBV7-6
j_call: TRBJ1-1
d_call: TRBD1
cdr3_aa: CASSKDRGNTEAFF
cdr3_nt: TGTGCCAGCAGCAAGGACAGGGGGAACACTGAAGCTTTCTTT

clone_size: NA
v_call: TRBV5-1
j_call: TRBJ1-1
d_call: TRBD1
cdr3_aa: CASSIGQGGTEAFF
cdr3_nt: TGCGCCAGCAGCATCGGACAGGGAGGCACTGAAGCTTTCTTT

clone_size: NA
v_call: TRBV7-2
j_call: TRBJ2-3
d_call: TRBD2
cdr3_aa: CASSLAGGWSDTQYF
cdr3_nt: TGTGCCAGCAGCTTAGCGGGAGGGTGGTCAGATACGCAGTATTTT

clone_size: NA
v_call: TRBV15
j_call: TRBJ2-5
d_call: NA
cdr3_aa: CATSRYRVQETQYF
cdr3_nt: TGTGCCACCAGCAGGTACAGGGTACAAGAGACCCAGTACTTC

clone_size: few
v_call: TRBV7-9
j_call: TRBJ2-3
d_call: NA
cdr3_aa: CASSFFRGREDTQYF
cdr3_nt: TGTGCCAGCAGCTTTTTCCGAGGGCGTGAGGATACGCAGTATTTT

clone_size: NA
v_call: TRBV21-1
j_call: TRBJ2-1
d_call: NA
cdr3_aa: CASSNGSPYNEQFF
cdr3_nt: TGTGCCAGCAGCAACGGTAGCCCCTACAATGAGCAGTTCTTC

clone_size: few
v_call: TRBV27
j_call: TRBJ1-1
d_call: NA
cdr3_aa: CASSLTQGTGTEAFF
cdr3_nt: TGTGCCAGCAGTCTTACTCAGGGGACGGGCACTGAAGCTTTCTTT

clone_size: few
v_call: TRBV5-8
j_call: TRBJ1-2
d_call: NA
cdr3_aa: CASSLEGRIYTF
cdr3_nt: TGTGCCAGCAGCTTGGAAGGCAGGATCTACACCTTC

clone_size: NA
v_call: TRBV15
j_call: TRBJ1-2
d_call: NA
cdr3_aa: CATSRDRGYYGYTF
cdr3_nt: TGTGCCACCAGCAGAGATAGGGGATACTATGGCTACACCTTC

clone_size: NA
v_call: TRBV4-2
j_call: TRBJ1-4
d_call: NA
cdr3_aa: CASRQSATNEKLFF
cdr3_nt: TGTGCCAGCAGACAGTCCGCGACTAATGAAAAACTGTTTTTT

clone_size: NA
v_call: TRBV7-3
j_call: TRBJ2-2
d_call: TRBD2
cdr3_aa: CASSLRLAANTGELFF
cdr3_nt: TGTGCCAGCAGCTTACGACTAGCGGCAAACACCGGGGAGCTGTTTTTT

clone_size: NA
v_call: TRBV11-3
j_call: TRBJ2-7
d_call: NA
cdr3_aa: CASSLVWTDYEQYF
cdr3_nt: TGTGCCAGCAGCTTAGTCTGGACAGACTACGAGCAGTACTTC

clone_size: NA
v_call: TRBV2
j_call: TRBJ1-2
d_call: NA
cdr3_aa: CASSEAPTGYGYTF
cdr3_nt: TGTGCCAGCAGTGAAGCTCCGACGGGCTATGGCTACACCTTC